This TCR beta chain was recorded in a study of blood T cell repertoires in COVID-19. Turning to the study itself: The cDNA or gDNA used as material had been derived from T cells, B-cell-depleted T cells, or PBMCs.

Seattle enrolled patients during active infection and tracked them longitudinally. Per the study methods: Estimation of nucleated cell counts relied on the amplification of reference gene primers. Assay used: immunoSEQ multiplex PCR; TCRdb lists only in-frame clones, some missing. V and J calls plus clone size are reproduced from that table; the DNA served to infer D and trimming. This table has 200,000 to 250,000 clones, 85% to 90% appearing once. The V end was cut by 3 bases, the J end by 0 bases, with 9 bases between. Per germline, CDR1 LNHDA and CDR2 SQIVND (reference sequence). The CDR3 is 14 amino acids.

The rearrangement links TRBV19 to TRBJ2-7; D might be TRBD1 (5 bases). This TCR was recovered from a man over 45 with COVID-19, enrolled during active disease. Material: peripheral blood. CDR3 nucleotides: TGTGCCAGTAGTATGAAGACAGCCTCCTACGAGCAGTACTTC. Translated: CASSMKTASYEQYF.